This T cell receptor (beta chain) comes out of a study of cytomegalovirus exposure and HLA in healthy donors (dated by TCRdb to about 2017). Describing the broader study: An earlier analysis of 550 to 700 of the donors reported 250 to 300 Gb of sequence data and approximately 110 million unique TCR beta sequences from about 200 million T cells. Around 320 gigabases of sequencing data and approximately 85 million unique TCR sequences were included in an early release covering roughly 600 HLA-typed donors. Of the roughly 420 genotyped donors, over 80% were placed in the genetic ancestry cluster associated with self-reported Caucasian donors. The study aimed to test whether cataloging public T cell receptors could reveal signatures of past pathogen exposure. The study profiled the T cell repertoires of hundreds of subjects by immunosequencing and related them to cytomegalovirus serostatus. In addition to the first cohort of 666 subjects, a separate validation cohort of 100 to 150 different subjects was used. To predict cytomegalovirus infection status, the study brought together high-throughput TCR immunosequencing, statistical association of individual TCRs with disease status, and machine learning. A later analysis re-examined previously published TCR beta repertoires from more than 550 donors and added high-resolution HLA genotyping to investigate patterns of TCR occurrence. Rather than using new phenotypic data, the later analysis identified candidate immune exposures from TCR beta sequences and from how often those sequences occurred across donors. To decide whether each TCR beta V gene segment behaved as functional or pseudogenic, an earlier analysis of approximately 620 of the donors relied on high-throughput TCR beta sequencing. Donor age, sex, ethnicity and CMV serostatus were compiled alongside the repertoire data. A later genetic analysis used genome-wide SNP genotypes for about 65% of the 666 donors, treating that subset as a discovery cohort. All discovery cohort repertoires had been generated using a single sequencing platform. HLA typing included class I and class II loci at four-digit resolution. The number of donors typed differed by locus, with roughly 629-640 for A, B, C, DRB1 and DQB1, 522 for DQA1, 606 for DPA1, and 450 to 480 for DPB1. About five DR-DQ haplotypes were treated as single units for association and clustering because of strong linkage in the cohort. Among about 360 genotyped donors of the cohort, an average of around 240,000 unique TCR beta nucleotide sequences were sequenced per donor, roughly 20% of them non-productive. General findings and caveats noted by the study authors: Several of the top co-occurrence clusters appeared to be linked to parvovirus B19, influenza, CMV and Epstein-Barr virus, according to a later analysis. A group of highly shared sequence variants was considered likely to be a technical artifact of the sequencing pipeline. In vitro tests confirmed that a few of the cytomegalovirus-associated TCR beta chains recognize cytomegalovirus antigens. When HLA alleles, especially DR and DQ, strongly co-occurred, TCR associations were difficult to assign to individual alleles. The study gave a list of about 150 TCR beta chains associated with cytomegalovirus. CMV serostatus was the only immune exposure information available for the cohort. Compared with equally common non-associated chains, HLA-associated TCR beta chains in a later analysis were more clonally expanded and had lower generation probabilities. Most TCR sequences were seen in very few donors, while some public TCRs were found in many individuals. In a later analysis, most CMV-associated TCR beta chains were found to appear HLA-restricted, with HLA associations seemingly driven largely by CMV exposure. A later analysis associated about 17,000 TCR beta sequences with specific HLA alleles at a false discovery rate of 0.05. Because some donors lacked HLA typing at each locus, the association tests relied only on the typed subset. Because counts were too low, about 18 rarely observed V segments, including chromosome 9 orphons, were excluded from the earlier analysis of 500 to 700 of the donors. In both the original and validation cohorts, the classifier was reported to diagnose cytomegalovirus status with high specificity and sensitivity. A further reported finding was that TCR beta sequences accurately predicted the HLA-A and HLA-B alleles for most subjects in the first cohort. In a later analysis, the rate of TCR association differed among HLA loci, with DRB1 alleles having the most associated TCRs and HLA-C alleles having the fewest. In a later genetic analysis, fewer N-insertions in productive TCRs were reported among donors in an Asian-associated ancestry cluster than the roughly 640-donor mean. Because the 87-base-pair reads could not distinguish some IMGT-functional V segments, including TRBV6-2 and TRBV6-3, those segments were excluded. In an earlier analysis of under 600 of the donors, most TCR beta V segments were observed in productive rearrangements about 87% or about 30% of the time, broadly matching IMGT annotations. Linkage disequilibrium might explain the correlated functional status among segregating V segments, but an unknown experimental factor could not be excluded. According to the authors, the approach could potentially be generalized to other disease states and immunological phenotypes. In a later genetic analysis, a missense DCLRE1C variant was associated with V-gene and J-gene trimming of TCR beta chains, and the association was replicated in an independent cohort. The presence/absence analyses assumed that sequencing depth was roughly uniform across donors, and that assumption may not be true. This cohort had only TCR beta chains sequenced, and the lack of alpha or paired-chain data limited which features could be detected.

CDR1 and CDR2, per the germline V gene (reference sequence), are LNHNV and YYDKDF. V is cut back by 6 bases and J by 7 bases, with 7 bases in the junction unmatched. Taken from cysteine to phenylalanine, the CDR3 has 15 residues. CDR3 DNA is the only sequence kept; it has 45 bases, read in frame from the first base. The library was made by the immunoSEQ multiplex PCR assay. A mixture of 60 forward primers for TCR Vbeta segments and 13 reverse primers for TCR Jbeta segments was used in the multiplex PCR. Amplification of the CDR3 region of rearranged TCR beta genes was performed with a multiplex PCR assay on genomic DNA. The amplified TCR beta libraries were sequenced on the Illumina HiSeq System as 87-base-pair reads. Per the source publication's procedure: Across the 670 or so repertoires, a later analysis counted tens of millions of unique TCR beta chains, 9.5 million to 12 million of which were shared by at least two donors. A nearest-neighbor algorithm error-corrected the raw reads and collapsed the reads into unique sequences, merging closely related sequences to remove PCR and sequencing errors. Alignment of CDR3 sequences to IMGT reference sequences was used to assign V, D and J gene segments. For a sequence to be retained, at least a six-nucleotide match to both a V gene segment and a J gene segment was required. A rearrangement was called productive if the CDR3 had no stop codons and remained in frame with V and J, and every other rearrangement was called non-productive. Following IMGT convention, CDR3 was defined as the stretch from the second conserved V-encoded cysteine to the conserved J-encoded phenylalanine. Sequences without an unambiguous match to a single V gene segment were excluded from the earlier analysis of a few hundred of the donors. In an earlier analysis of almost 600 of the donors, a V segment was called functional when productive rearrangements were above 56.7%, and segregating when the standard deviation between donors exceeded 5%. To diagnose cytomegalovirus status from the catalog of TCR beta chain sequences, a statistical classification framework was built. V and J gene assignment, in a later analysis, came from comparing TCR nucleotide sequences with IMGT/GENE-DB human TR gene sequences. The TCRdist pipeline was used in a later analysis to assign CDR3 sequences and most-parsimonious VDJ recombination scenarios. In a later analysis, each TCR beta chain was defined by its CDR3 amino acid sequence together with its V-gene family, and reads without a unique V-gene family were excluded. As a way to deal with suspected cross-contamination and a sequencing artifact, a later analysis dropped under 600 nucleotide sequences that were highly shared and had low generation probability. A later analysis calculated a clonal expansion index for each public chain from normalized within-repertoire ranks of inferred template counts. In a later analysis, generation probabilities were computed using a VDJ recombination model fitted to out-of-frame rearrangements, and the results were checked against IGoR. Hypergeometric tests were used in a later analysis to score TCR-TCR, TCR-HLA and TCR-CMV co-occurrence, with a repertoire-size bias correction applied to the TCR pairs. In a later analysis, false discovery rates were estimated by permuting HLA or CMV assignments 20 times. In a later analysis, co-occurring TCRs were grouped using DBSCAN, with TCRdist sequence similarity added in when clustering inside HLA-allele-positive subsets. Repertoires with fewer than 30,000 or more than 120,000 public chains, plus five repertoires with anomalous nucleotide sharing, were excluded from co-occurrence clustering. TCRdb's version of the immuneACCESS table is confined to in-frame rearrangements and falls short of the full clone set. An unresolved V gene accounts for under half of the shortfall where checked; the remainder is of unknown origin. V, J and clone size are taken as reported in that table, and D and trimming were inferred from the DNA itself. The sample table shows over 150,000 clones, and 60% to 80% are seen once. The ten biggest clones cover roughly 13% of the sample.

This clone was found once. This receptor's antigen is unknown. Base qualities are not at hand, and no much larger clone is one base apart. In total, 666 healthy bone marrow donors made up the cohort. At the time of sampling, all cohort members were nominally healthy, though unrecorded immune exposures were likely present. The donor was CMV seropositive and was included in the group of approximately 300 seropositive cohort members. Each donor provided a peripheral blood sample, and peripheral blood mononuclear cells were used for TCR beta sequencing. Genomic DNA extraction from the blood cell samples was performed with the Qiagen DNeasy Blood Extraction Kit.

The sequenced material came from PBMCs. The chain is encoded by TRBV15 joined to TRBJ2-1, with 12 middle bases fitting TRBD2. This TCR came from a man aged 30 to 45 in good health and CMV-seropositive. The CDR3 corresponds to CATSVTSGSGNEQFF. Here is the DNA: TGTGCCACCAGTGTGACTAGCGGGAGTGGGAATGAGCAGTTCTTC.